The 30 T cell receptor beta chains below come from one sample, sequenced in a study of OX40 agonist ivuxolimab in advanced cancers. Sequenced by immunoSEQ multiplex PCR; TCRdb stores in-frame clones only, minus some. Counted here are 99,000 or so clones, around 92% occurring once; the ten biggest clones make up 0.25% to 0.3%. Sequences were derived from CD4+ or CD8+ T cells sorted from blood, sampled in a trial of the OX40 agonist ivuxolimab. The receptors stem from an adult with an advanced solid tumor such as melanoma, head and neck, liver or kidney cancer.

The rearrangement links TRBV5-8 to TRBJ1-3; TRBD1 might be the D (5 bases). This CDR3 is built from 16 residues. Trimming removed 0 bases at V and 2 bases at J, with 12 bases between. Germline assignment: CDR1 SGHTS and CDR2 YDEGEE. CDR3 nucleotide sequence: TGTGCCAGCAGCTTGGGATACAGGCCTACTGGAAACACCATATATTTT. It codes for CASSLGYRPTGNTIYF.

This sequence joins TRBV28 and TRBJ1-5; D is possibly TRBD1 (6 bases). CDR3 length: 14 residues. Germline V gives CDR1 MDHEN, CDR2 SYDVKM. V lost 7 bases to trimming and J lost 2 bases, with 12 bases between them. The CDR3 DNA reads as TGTGCCAGCATCCTGGGGGGCGGCAATCAGCCCCAGCATTTT. It codes for CASILGGGNQPQHF.

This sequence joins TRBV29-1 and TRBJ2-3, with 13 positions matching TRBD2. V gave up 3 bases and J gave up 8 bases; unmatched junction bases: 8. This CDR3 has 15 amino acids. CDR1 and CDR2 (germline): SQVTM, ANQGSEA. The CDR3 region has the DNA TGCAGCGTTGACCCAAGACTAGCGGGGGGCGGTACGCAGTATTTT. Its protein is CSVDPRLAGGGTQYF.

The chain couples TRBV5-1 to TRBJ2-1, with 8 bases identical to TRBD2. CDR3 size: 15 residues. Trimming at V came to 6 bases and at J to 7 bases, leaving 12 bases not matched to a gene. Germline CDR1 SGHRS, CDR2 YFSETQ. In DNA, the CDR3 is TGCGCCAGCAACAAACTAGCGGCAGGATATAATGAGCAGTTCTTC. This gives the protein CASNKLAAGYNEQFF.

The chain carries TRBV6-5 and TRBJ2-7; D is ambiguous. The CDR3 sequence is 12 residues long. Trimming stripped 6 bases from V and 2 bases from J, with 8 bases between. Germline CDR1 reads MNHEY; CDR2 reads SVGAGI. CDR3 residues: CASSPGPYEQYV. For the CDR3, the DNA is TGTGCCAGCAGCCCCGGGCCCTACGAGCAGTACGTC.

V gene TRBV2 combines with J gene TRBJ2-7, with 9 bases fitting TRBD2. Trimming cost V 6 bases and J 7 bases; bases outside gene matches: 13. The CDR3 is 15 amino acids. The germline gives CDR1 SNHLY, CDR2 FYNNEI. CDR3 protein: CASSGLAGPYGEQYV. CDR3 DNA sequence: TGTGCCAGCAGCGGCCTAGCGGGGCCCTACGGGGAGCAGTACGTC.

V and J are TRBV6-5 and TRBJ1-2, with TRBD1 as a possible D gene (5 bases). Germline CDR1 and CDR2: MNHEY and SVGAGI. CDR3 size: 14 residues. V dropped 2 bases and J dropped 3 bases, with 10 bases sitting between them. CDR3 residues: CASSYGGFDYGYTF. CDR3 DNA sequence: TGTGCCAGCAGTTACGGGGGTTTTGACTATGGCTACACCTTC.

V gene TRBV28 combines with J gene TRBJ1-2; D is uncertain. V was cut by 3 bases and J by 0 bases, with 8 bases left in between. The CDR3 spans 14 residues. From germline, CDR1 is MDHEN and CDR2 SYDVKM. In DNA form, the CDR3 reads TGTGCCAGCAGTTTGGGCCCAGCTAACTATGGCTACACCTTC. Protein sequence: CASSLGPANYGYTF.

The chain links TRBV6-1 to TRBJ2-1, with D possibly TRBD2 on 5 matching bases. The ends were cut back, 6 bases at V and 9 bases at J, with 15 bases in the middle. Germline assignment: CDR1 MNHNS and CDR2 SASEGT. The CDR3 loop spans 13 amino acids. The CDR3 spells CASRLQEAGEQFF. In nucleotides, the CDR3 is TGTGCCAGCAGACTCCAGGAGGCCGGTGAGCAGTTCTTC.

The gene calls are TRBV7-2 and TRBJ2-5; D remains unclear. CDR1 is SGHTA, CDR2 FQGNSA, per germline. The V gene lost 3 bases and the J gene lost 6 bases, with 8 bases spanning the gap. The CDR3 spans 12 residues. CDR3 nucleotide sequence: TGTGCCAGCAGCTTTGTCACCCAGACCCAGTACTTC. Encoded protein: CASSFVTQTQYF.

The J gene is TRBJ2-1, the V gene TRBV5-1, with 8 positions matching TRBD2. The CDR3 is 16 amino acids. Trimming took 0 bases from V and 8 from J; bases not matched to a gene: 10. The V gene's germline CDR1 is SGHRS and CDR2 YFSETQ. CDR3 in DNA: TGCGCCAGCAGCTTGGTAGCGGGACTCCTCTCTGATGAGCAGTTCTTC. Protein sequence: CASSLVAGLLSDEQFF.

The chain uses TRBV7-9 and TRBJ1-6, with TRBD1 matching over 10 bases. Trimming took 2 bases from V and 6 from J; bases not matched to a gene: 1. There are 15 residues in the CDR3. CDR1 SEHNR and CDR2 FQNEAQ come from the germline V gene (reference sequence). CDR3 in amino acids: CASSLRDRGNSPLHF. CDR3 nucleotide sequence: TGTGCCAGCAGCTTACGGGACAGGGGTAATTCACCCCTCCACTTT.

This clone was counted once. The rearrangement uses TRBV4-2 and TRBJ2-3; no firm D call. The CDR3 is made up of 11 amino acids. V lost 4 bases and J lost 5, with 4 bases in between. Germline V lookup: CDR1 LGHNA, CDR2 YNFKEQ. This CDR3 reads CASSRGDTQYF. CDR3 nucleotide sequence: TGTGCCAGCAGCCGTGGAGATACGCAGTATTTT.

This clone came up a few times. The rearrangement uses TRBV30 and TRBJ1-5; no firm D call. Germline-derived CDR1 and CDR2 are GTSNPN and SVGIG (reference sequence). This CDR3 has 12 amino acids. V was shortened by 2 bases and J by 4 bases, with 6 bases between the two germline ends. CDR3 nucleotides: TGTGCCTGGAGTTCGGCGAATCAGCCCCAGCATTTT. Residues: CAWSSANQPQHF.

The chain links TRBV19 to TRBJ2-3; 7 bases are a match to TRBD1. Germline CDR1 reads LNHDA; CDR2 reads SQIVND (reference sequence). This CDR3 region has 14 residues. V dropped 3 bases and J dropped 3; count of bases not matched to a gene: 3. CDR3 in DNA: TGTGCCAGTAGTATCGACAGGGCAACAGATACGCAGTATTTT. Protein sequence: CASSIDRATDTQYF.

Comments on this clone: At one boundary the junction diverges from the germline segment, which might be a read error. V and J are TRBV9 and TRBJ1-1, with D unclear. Germline CDR1 SGDLS, CDR2 YYNGEE. There are 11 residues in the CDR3. CDR3 sequence reads: CAGSATGEAFF. The CDR3 nucleotides read TGTGCCGGCAGCGCGACGGGTGAAGCTTTCTTT. Full variable domain (missing parts from reference TRBV9 and TRBJ1-1): DSGVTQTPKHLITATGQRVTLRCSPRSGDLSVYWYQQSLDQGLQFLIQYYNGEERAKGNILERFSAQQFPDLHSELNLSSLELGDSALYFCAGSATGEAFFGQGTRLTVV.

This chain links TRBV6-6 with TRBJ2-4; D gene uncertain. From germline, CDR1 is MNHNY and CDR2 SVGAGI (reference sequence). V was cut by 6 bases and J by 1 base, with 10 bases left in between. The CDR3 loop spans 14 amino acids. The CDR3 here is CASSLLMAKNIQYF. In DNA form, the CDR3 reads TGTGCCAGCAGCCTCCTTATGGCCAAAAACATTCAGTACTTC.

This clone was seen more than once but under ten times. The chain combines TRBV2 with TRBJ1-2; D is unclear. In germline, CDR1 is SNHLY, CDR2 FYNNEI. Trimming removed 5 bases from V and 8 bases from J, with 18 bases in between. The CDR3 contains 14 residues. CDR3 loop: CASSTQREVRGYTF. The CDR3, as DNA: TGTGCCAGCAGTACCCAGAGGGAAGTCAGGGGCTACACCTTC.

This clone was seen more than once but under ten times. The chain recombines TRBV30 with TRBJ1-5, with D perhaps matching TRBD1 (6 bases). Germline V gene lookup returns CDR1 GTSNPN and CDR2 SVGIG (reference sequence). This CDR3 contains 14 residues. Trimming left V 0 bases short and J 2 bases short, with 8 bases between. In DNA, the CDR3 is TGTGCCTGGAGTGTACAGGGAGGCAATCAGCCCCAGCATTTT. The encoded protein is CAWSVQGGNQPQHF.

The chain is built from TRBV28 and TRBJ2-7; D might be TRBD2 (5 bases). Between the trimmed V and J ends, which lost 6 bases and 1 base, there was a span of 10 bases. The CDR3 is 13 residues long. CDR1 is MDHEN and CDR2 is SYDVKM in the germline V gene. The CDR3, as DNA: TGTGCCAGCAGACCCGGGGATTCCTACGAGCAGTACTTC. As protein: CASRPGDSYEQYF.

The chain employs TRBV9 and TRBJ1-5; 10 nucleotides match TRBD1. The CDR3 loop spans 15 amino acids. The V gene end was trimmed by 2 bases and the J gene end by 5 bases; junction bases not matched to a gene: 4. Germline lookup yields CDR1 SGDLS and CDR2 YYNGEE. The CDR3 reads CASSVGQGDHQPQHF. The CDR3 bases are TGTGCCAGCAGCGTCGGACAGGGGGACCATCAGCCCCAGCATTTT. Based on the CDR3 plus reference TRBV9 and TRBJ1-5, the full variable domain is DSGVTQTPKHLITATGQRVTLRCSPRSGDLSVYWYQQSLDQGLQFLIQYYNGEERAKGNILERFSAQQFPDLHSELNLSSLELGDSALYFCASSVGQGDHQPQHFGDGTRLSIL.

The V gene is TRBV30, the J gene TRBJ2-5; maybe TRBD1 (6 bases). CDR1 and CDR2 (germline): GTSNPN, SVGIG (reference sequence). The V gene lost 7 bases and the J gene lost 2 bases, with 14 bases spanning the gap. CDR3 length: 13 amino acids. This CDR3 is CASAVQGQETQYF. Here the CDR3 DNA reads TGTGCCTCGGCCGTACAGGGTCAAGAGACCCAGTACTTC.

V and J are TRBV4-1 and TRBJ2-2, with D maybe TRBD2 (6 bases). With 4 bases removed from V and 5 bases from J, the gap between germline ends came to 14 bases. The germline V gene encodes CDR1 MGHRA and CDR2 YSYEKL. The CDR3 runs 15 residues. The CDR3 region is CASSPSGLVTGELFF. The DNA for the CDR3 is TGCGCCAGCAGCCCATCGGGACTTGTAACCGGGGAGCTGTTTTTT.

The chain has TRBV20-1 and TRBJ2-5; D not certain. Germline V gene lookup returns CDR1 DFQATT and CDR2 SNEGSKA (reference sequence). V was trimmed by 4 bases and J by 1 base, leaving 4 bases between them. The CDR3 runs to 11 residues. Written as DNA, the CDR3 is TGCAGTGCTACCCTCCAAGAGACCCAGTACTTC. The encoded protein is CSATLQETQYF.

The J gene is TRBJ2-3, the V gene TRBV7-9; 7 positions match TRBD1. This CDR3 contains 15 residues. Trimming took 0 bases from V and 5 from J; bases not matched to a gene: 5. Germline CDR1 and CDR2: SEHNR and FQNEAQ (reference sequence). CDR3 DNA: TGTGCCAGCAGCTTAGCAGGGAACAGGGGAGATACGCAGTATTTT. This sequence encodes CASSLAGNRGDTQYF.

The chain recombines TRBV7-9 with TRBJ1-2; D not certain. The germline V and J ends were trimmed by 1 base and 2 bases, with 8 bases remaining between them. CDR3 length: 14 residues. The germline V gene encodes CDR1 SEHNR and CDR2 FQNEAQ (reference sequence). The CDR3 bases are TGTGCCAGCAGCTTAGGGCAGAGCAACTATGGCTACACCTTC. As protein: CASSLGQSNYGYTF.

This chain links TRBV6-6 with TRBJ2-5, with TRBD1 as a possible D gene (5 bases). This CDR3 has 13 amino acids. V lost 6 bases and J 5 bases, leaving 13 bases between the germline ends. CDR1 is MNHNY and CDR2 is SVGAGI in the germline V gene (reference sequence). CDR3 sequence (DNA): TGTGCCAGCAGGTCCAGGGTGTCCGAGACCCAGTACTTC. Translating gives CASRSRVSETQYF.

The table lists this clone with a count of one. This chain uses TRBV10-3 with TRBJ1-4; weak D call: TRBD1 (5 bases). In germline, CDR1 is ENHRY, CDR2 SYGVKD. CDR3 length: 13 amino acids. V gave up 6 bases and J gave up 8 bases, with 13 bases separating them. The CDR3 region has the DNA TGTGCCATCAGGGGGGGGATCGAAGAAAAACTGTTTTTT. The encoded protein is CAIRGGIEEKLFF.

The chain employs TRBV28 and TRBJ1-1, with unresolved D. The CDR3 contains 14 residues. Trimming left V 7 bases short and J 7 bases short, with 19 bases between. Germline-derived CDR1 and CDR2 are MDHEN and SYDVKM. The CDR3 reads CASTKTGRSFEAFF. CDR3 bases: TGTGCCAGCACAAAAACGGGCAGATCATTTGAAGCTTTCTTT.

The chain employs TRBV7-9 and TRBJ2-7; a weak D match, TRBD1 (6 bases). CDR3 length: 14 amino acids. Looked up from germline, CDR1 is SEHNR and CDR2 is FQNEAQ (reference sequence). Trimming left V 1 base short and J 5 bases short, with 12 bases between. The CDR3 DNA follows: TGTGCCAGCAGCTTAGAAGGGGGAAGGGACGAGCAGTACGTC. This codes for CASSLEGGRDEQYV.